These 29 T cell receptor beta chains originate from one sample sequenced in a study of control samples from healthy donors and cancer patients. Produced via immunoSEQ multiplex PCR; TCRdb's table is partial and in-frame only. This table holds about 120,000 clones, around nine tenths found once. Sequenced input: blood. Receptors were obtained from a man aged 25 to 40 in good health.

The CDR3 region is CASSLAGLAYEQYF. CDR3 nucleotides: TGTGCCAGCAGCTTAGCGGGACTAGCCTACGAGCAGTACTTC. J is TRBJ2-7 and V is TRBV7-2; 8 nucleotides align to TRBD2. V was clipped by 0 bases and J by 2 bases; unmatched bases: 0. The CDR3 has 14 amino acids. Germline V gene data show CDR1 as SGHTA and CDR2 as FQGNSA.

V and J are TRBV3-1 (or the pseudogene TRBV3-2) and TRBJ1-6; 10 bases match TRBD1. Germline CDR1 is LGHDT and CDR2 is YNNKEL (reference sequence). The ends lost 4 bases at V and 9 bases at J; junction bases unmatched: 3. The CDR3 covers 14 residues. In nucleotides, the CDR3 is TGTGCCAGCAGCCTAGGACAGGGGGGTTCACCCCTCCACTTT. It specifies CASSLGQGGSPLHF.

This chain links TRBV24-1 with TRBJ2-2; D possibly uses TRBD1 or TRBD2 (6 bases each). Germline V gives CDR1 KGHDR, CDR2 SFDVKD. CDR3 length: 17 residues. Trimming took 0 bases from V and 4 from J, leaving 14 bases between them. CDR3 amino acids: CATSDLGPGGSTGELFF. The DNA for the CDR3 is TGTGCCACCAGTGATTTGGGCCCCGGGGGCAGCACCGGGGAGCTGTTTTTT.

The genes are TRBV12-3 or TRBV12-4 and TRBJ1-1, with TRBD1 as a possible D gene (6 bases). V was trimmed by 6 bases and J by 4 bases, leaving 6 bases between them. The CDR3 extends over 11 amino acids. DNA for the CDR3: TGTGCCAGCAGCAGGGGCACTGAAGCTTTCTTT. Encoded protein: CASSRGTEAFF.

The V call is TRBV5-4, the J call TRBJ1-4, with D tentatively TRBD1 (5 bases). Trimming left V 4 bases short and J 6 bases short, with 13 bases between. CDR3 length: 14 amino acids. Germline loops: CDR1 SGHNT, CDR2 YYREEE (reference sequence). Here the CDR3 DNA reads TGTGCCAGCAGCGGGGGGGTGTTGGATGAAAAACTGTTTTTT. Amino acids: CASSGGVLDEKLFF.

This chain connects TRBV5-6 to TRBJ2-7; the match to TRBD1 covers 9 bases. The CDR3 loop spans 13 amino acids. CDR1 is SGHDT, CDR2 YYEEEE, per germline. The trim removed 4 bases at V and 5 bases at J, leaving 4 bases unmatched. CDR3 in DNA: TGTGCCAGCAGCCCCGGACAGGGGAACGAGCAGTACTTC. Translation: CASSPGQGNEQYF.

This clone was seen once. This chain links TRBV2 with TRBJ1-4; no reliable D call. Germline V gene sequence: CDR1 SNHLY, CDR2 FYNNEI. V lost 8 bases and J 0 bases, leaving 7 bases between the germline ends. The CDR3 runs to 13 residues. The DNA of the CDR3 is TGTGCCAGCCAGATCTCAACTAATGAAAAACTGTTTTTT. Amino acids: CASQISTNEKLFF.

About this clone: Other DNA sequences in this sample translate to the same CDR3. The V and J genes are TRBV4-1 and TRBJ1-2, with 11 bases that match TRBD1. The V gene's germline CDR1 is MGHRA and CDR2 YSYEKL. Trimming cost V 1 base and J 8 bases; bases outside gene matches: 9. This CDR3 has 16 residues. The DNA for the CDR3 is TGCGCCAGCAGCCAAGGGTGGGGGGGACAGGGGGAAGGCTACACCTTC. It is translated as CASSQGWGGQGEGYTF.

The chain carries TRBV28 and TRBJ2-7; tentative D call: TRBD1 (5 bases). Germline lookup yields CDR1 MDHEN and CDR2 SYDVKM. The CDR3 consists of 14 residues. V lost 4 bases and J 0 bases, leaving 10 bases between the germline ends. The CDR3 here is CASSWGRSSYEQYV. CDR3 bases: TGTGCCAGCAGTTGGGGCAGAAGCTCCTACGAGCAGTACGTC.

The chain joins TRBV30 to TRBJ1-1; D unclear. The V end lost 4 bases, the J end lost 6 bases, and 12 bases lay between the germline ends. The CDR3 loop spans 12 amino acids. CDR1 and CDR2 from the germline V gene are GTSNPN and SVGIG (reference sequence). The CDR3 region is CAWNGPPPEAFF. CDR3 bases: TGTGCCTGGAATGGGCCCCCCCCTGAAGCTTTCTTT.

The rearrangement uses TRBV18 and TRBJ1-4, with TRBD1 matching 9 bases. This CDR3 region has 15 residues. Losses at the gene ends were 6 bases for V and 5 bases for J; bases not matched to a gene: 7. Germline V gene data show CDR1 as KGHSH and CDR2 as LQKENI. In DNA, the CDR3 is TGTGCCAGCTCTGGGACAGGGATCTCCAATGAAAAACTGTTTTTT. Translation: CASSGTGISNEKLFF.

CDR3 coding DNA: TGTGCCAGCAGCTTAGACGGCACAGATGGCTACACCTTC. Protein: CASSLDGTDGYTF. The chain has TRBV11-2 and TRBJ1-2; no definite D call. V lost 0 bases, J lost 6 bases, and 8 bases lay in between. This CDR3 is built from 13 residues. Germline assignment: CDR1 SGHAT and CDR2 FQNNGV.

The chain uses TRBV12-3 or TRBV12-4 and TRBJ1-2; D ambiguous. The ends were cut back, 4 bases at V and 8 bases at J, with 14 bases in the middle. CDR3 length: 13 amino acids. The CDR3 nucleotides read TGTGCCAGCAGTTCCGGAAGGGTGTCCGGCTACACCTTC. This gives the protein CASSSGRVSGYTF.

The chain joins TRBV6-5 to TRBJ2-2; unclear D gene. CDR3 length equals 14 residues. V shed 2 bases and J shed 3 bases, with 7 bases lying between them. Germline-derived CDR1 and CDR2 are MNHEY and SVGAGI. CDR3 nucleotides: TGTGCCAGCAGTTACAGTTTGGACACCGGGGAGCTGTTTTTT. Residues: CASSYSLDTGELFF.

The chain carries TRBV30 and TRBJ1-3, with unresolved D. Between the trimmed V and J ends, which lost 5 bases and 4 bases, there was a span of 9 bases. Germline V lookup: CDR1 GTSNPN, CDR2 SVGIG (reference sequence). CDR3 length equals 12 residues. The CDR3 loop reads CAWLTHGNTIYF. The CDR3 nucleotides read TGTGCCTGGCTTACCCACGGAAACACCATATATTTT.

The chain employs TRBV19 and TRBJ1-5; D gene unclear. Between the trimmed V and J ends, which lost 3 bases and 2 bases, there was a span of 11 bases. Germline V lookup: CDR1 LNHDA, CDR2 SQIVND (reference sequence). There are 15 residues in the CDR3. The CDR3, as DNA: TGTGCCAGTAGTATGAAAGGGCTGGGCAATCAGCCCCAGCATTTT. Translated, it gives CASSMKGLGNQPQHF.

The chain uses TRBV28 and TRBJ1-2; D may be TRBD1 (6 bases). Germline CDR1 MDHEN, CDR2 SYDVKM. The CDR3 consists of 15 residues. Trimming took 3 bases from V and 4 from J, leaving 15 bases between them. The CDR3 here is CASSFGGQARYGYTF. The CDR3 region has the DNA TGTGCCAGCAGTTTCGGGGGCCAGGCCCGCTATGGCTACACCTTC.

The V and J genes are TRBV9 and TRBJ1-1; D ambiguous. Trimming removed 0 bases at V and 11 bases at J, with 11 bases between. The CDR3 has 12 amino acids. Germline V gene sequence: CDR1 SGDLS, CDR2 YYNGEE. The CDR3 loop reads CASSVEVTEAFF. The DNA of the CDR3 is TGTGCCAGCAGCGTAGAGGTTACGGAGGCTTTCTTT.

The chain joins TRBV12-5 to TRBJ1-3, with D possibly being TRBD1 (5 bases). The ends were cut back, 4 bases at V and 6 bases at J, with 10 bases in the middle. CDR3 size: 13 residues. Germline values: CDR1 LGHNT, CDR2 FRNRAP. The CDR3, as DNA: TGTGCTAGTGGTTCCAGCAGGGTAAACACCATATATTTT. This encodes CASGSSRVNTIYF.

This clone has a handful of counts. V is TRBV18 and J is TRBJ2-7; 7 bases are shared with TRBD1. The V segment lost 2 bases and the J segment 4 bases; nucleotides outside the gene matches: 8. CDR1 KGHSH and CDR2 LQKENI come from the germline V gene. This CDR3 is built from 15 residues. The CDR3 DNA follows: TGTGCCAGCTCACCATCGACAGGGCTGGGGTACGAGCAGTACTTC. It encodes CASSPSTGLGYEQYF.

V is TRBV6-5 and J is TRBJ1-6; TRBD1 might be the D (6 bases). The germline V gene encodes CDR1 MNHEY and CDR2 SVGAGI. V was shortened by 8 bases and J by 7 bases, with 15 bases between the two germline ends. This CDR3 spans 14 amino acids. DNA for the CDR3: TGTGCCAGCTACGAGGGACACGTGAATTCACCCCTCCACTTT. Residues: CASYEGHVNSPLHF.

The chain couples TRBV7-6 to TRBJ2-1, with 7 nucleotides matching TRBD2. Germline assignment: CDR1 SGHVS and CDR2 FNYEAQ. This CDR3 has 16 residues. V lost 3 bases and J lost 0; bases outside the gene matches: 5. The CDR3, as DNA: TGTGCCAGCAGCTTCCTAGCGGTAAGCTCCTACAATGAGCAGTTCTTC. Translating gives CASSFLAVSSYNEQFF.

The gene calls are TRBV3-1 (or the pseudogene TRBV3-2) and TRBJ1-5; D gene uncertain. CDR1 LGHDT and CDR2 YNNKEL come from the germline V gene (reference sequence). CDR3 length: 14 amino acids. Trimming cost V 4 bases and J 6 bases, with 13 bases left between them. The CDR3 region is CASSRTRAPQPQHF. As DNA, the CDR3 is TGTGCCAGCAGCCGAACTAGGGCCCCTCAGCCCCAGCATTTT.

This clone was counted a few times. The gene calls are TRBV5-1 and TRBJ2-5; 7 nucleotides match TRBD2. V lost 2 bases, J lost 0 bases, and 4 bases stayed unmatched. The germline CDR1 and CDR2 sequences are SGHRS and YFSETQ. This CDR3 region has 15 residues. Here the CDR3 DNA reads TGCGCCAGCAGCTTAGCGGGGCGGTACCAAGAGACCCAGTACTTC. This translates into CASSLAGRYQETQYF.

This chain uses TRBV2 with TRBJ1-6; D ambiguous. Germline CDR1 is SNHLY and CDR2 is FYNNEI. The CDR3 has 15 residues. Trimming removed 5 bases from V and 6 bases from J, with 14 bases in between. The CDR3 loop reads CASSFRPFGNSPLHF. The CDR3 bases are TGTGCCAGCAGTTTCAGACCCTTCGGTAATTCACCCCTCCACTTT.

The rearrangement links TRBV7-2 to TRBJ2-3, with 9 nucleotides matching TRBD2. CDR3 length: 15 amino acids. Germline lookup yields CDR1 SGHTA and CDR2 FQGNSA. V gave up 5 bases and J gave up 0 bases; unmatched junction bases: 3. CDR3 coding DNA: TGTGCCAGCAGCACCCTAGCGGGGAGCACAGATACGCAGTATTTT. Translation: CASSTLAGSTDTQYF.

This chain joins TRBV7-6 and TRBJ1-1; the match to TRBD1 covers 7 bases. Unmatched junction bases numbered 10, after V lost 5 bases and J lost 4 bases. From germline, CDR1 is SGHVS and CDR2 FNYEAQ. The CDR3 covers 15 residues. The CDR3 loop is CASSGYRGLGTEAFF. In DNA, the CDR3 is TGTGCCAGCAGCGGATACAGGGGTTTGGGCACTGAAGCTTTCTTT.

The V gene is TRBV6-6, the J gene TRBJ1-2; TRBD1 agrees at 9 bases. Germline V gives CDR1 MNHNY, CDR2 SVGAGI (reference sequence). This CDR3 spans 14 amino acids. Trimming removed 7 bases from V and 2 bases from J; junction bases left unmatched: 5. The CDR3 spells CASNQQGANYGYTF. The CDR3 DNA reads as TGTGCCAGCAACCAACAGGGGGCAAACTATGGCTACACCTTC.

Only one count was recorded for this clone. CDR3 nucleotide sequence: TGTGCCAGCAGCCAACGTGGCGAGGACACTGAAGCTTTCTTT. Translation: CASSQRGEDTEAFF. V is TRBV14 and J is TRBJ1-1; D is uncertain. V was pared by 2 bases and J by 3 bases, with 10 bases between. The CDR3 loop spans 14 amino acids. Germline CDR1 is SGHDN and CDR2 is FVKESK.